Sequencing of this TCR beta chain was carried out in a study of blood T cell repertoires in COVID-19. Study information: Samples taken during acute and convalescent COVID-19 were collected in the United States, Italy and Spain. T cells, B-cell-depleted T cells, or PBMCs supplied cDNA or gDNA.

Generated by immunoSEQ multiplex PCR, the TCRdb table keeps only in-frame clones and is missing some. The table has approximately 250,000 clones, 84% seen once. The germline V gene has CDR1 SGDLS and CDR2 YYNGEE. Trimming stripped 3 bases from V and 2 bases from J, with 9 bases between. CDR3 length equals 14 residues. This clone has only one observation. The chain employs TRBV9 and TRBJ1-3, with D uncertain. This clonotype originated in a human donor in a cohort sampled during active COVID-19. Material for sequencing was peripheral blood. CDR3 sequence (DNA): TGTGCCAGCAGCGCAGCCGGGACTGGAAACACCATATATTTT. Translated, it gives CASSAAGTGNTIYF. Variable domain in full (rest from reference TRBV9 and TRBJ1-3): DSGVTQTPKHLITATGQRVTLRCSPRSGDLSVYWYQQSLDQGLQFLIQYYNGEERAKGNILERFSAQQFPDLHSELNLSSLELGDSALYFCASSAAGTGNTIYFGEGSWLTVV.